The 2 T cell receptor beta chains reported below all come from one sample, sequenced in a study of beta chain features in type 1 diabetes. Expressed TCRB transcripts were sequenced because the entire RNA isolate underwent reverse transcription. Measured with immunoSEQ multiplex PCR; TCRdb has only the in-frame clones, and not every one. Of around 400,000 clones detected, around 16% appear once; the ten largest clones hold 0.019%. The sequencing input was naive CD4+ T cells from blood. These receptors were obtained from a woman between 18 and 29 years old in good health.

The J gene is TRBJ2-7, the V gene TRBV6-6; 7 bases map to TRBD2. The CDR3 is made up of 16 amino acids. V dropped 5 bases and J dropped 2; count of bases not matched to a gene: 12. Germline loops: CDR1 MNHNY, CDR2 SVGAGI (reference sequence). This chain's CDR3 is CASSHTGGSGPYEQYF. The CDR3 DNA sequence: TGTGCCAGCAGTCACACGGGCGGGAGCGGCCCCTACGAGCAGTACTTC.

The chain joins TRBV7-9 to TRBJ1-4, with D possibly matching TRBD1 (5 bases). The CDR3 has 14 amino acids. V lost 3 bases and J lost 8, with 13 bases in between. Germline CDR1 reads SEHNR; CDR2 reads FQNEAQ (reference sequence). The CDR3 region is CASSLKGALEKLFF. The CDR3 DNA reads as TGTGCCAGCAGCTTGAAAGGGGCTTTAGAAAAACTGTTTTTT.